The sequence of this T cell receptor (beta chain) was determined in a study of blood T cell repertoires in COVID-19 (TCRdb year 2020). Regarding the research as a whole: Samples covering the acute and convalescent phases of COVID-19 were provided by collaborators in the United States, Italy and Spain. The prospective study material was composed of cDNA or gDNA derived from T cells, B-cell-depleted T cells, or PBMCs. The dataset comprised deeply sampled blood TCRbeta repertoires from subjects exposed to, actively infected with, or recovered from COVID-19. The repertoires were released in a freely available public database intended as a resource for research on the immune response to SARS-CoV-2. Samples were obtained from the ongoing ImmuneRACE study (first 160 participants) and from 1,254 subjects provided by 6 global collaborators. A de-identified subject ID, COVID-19 status, age in years and sex were almost always included in the sample metadata. Where available, HLA class I and class II types were obtained from metadata supplied by the sample provider rather than from assay-based typing.

Each collaborating institution followed its own protocols to collect whole blood in K2EDTA tubes. Collaborator samples were shipped for TCRbeta analysis as frozen whole blood, isolated PBMCs, or DNA extracted from either sample type. Remarks on this clone: Its target antigen remains unknown. Per-base quality was not reported, and no clone a single base away is much larger than it.

Reading from cysteine to phenylalanine, the CDR3 counts 15 amino acids. Only the CDR3 DNA is retained, 45 bases long and in frame from the first base. Trimming accounts for 6 bases at V and 2 bases at J, while the number of junction bases matched to no gene is 5. CDR1 and CDR2, per the germline V gene (reference sequence), are SEHNR and FQNEAQ. Study-wide findings and limitations: Clinical and demographic metadata were provided uncurated, with the amount varying by source and participant.

TCRbeta CDR3 regions were amplified from genomic DNA using the immunoSEQ Assay, a bias-controlled multiplex PCR. The authors' pipeline ran thus. The number of nucleated cells in each sample was estimated from the amplification of reference gene primers within the assay. Sequence reads were collapsed and filtered to measure the absolute abundance of every unique TCRbeta CDR3 rearrangement. For each sample, productive Simpson clonality was calculated as the square root of Simpson's diversity index across productive rearrangements. TCRdb took over this immuneACCESS table, retaining in-frame rearrangements with V and J assigned. Such tables are incomplete; in checked studies, under half of the missing clones stem from an unresolved V gene, and the remainder is unexplained. The V and J calls and clone size are taken from that table; D and trimming were inferred from the DNA. The sample records about 60,000 clones, about 90% of which are singletons. About 13% of the sample lies in the top ten.

This TCR was recovered from a man aged 60-69 years with active COVID-19. The chain uses TRBV7-9 and TRBJ2-1, with 9 bases matching TRBD1. The sample was peripheral blood. The CDR3 loop reads CASSPGTGPYNEQFF. The DNA reads as follows: TGTGCCAGCAGTCCCGGGACAGGGCCCTACAATGAGCAGTTCTTC.